This T cell receptor (beta chain) was captured by sequencing in a study of patients and donors after allogeneic stem cell transplantation. TCRdb reanalysed the RT-PCR reads using MiXCR and keeps one entry per CDR3 protein. In the table there are 900,000 to 1,000,000 distinct CDR3 sequences, 15% to 20% of which are singletons. This clonotype was obtained from a human donor who was either an allogeneic HSCT recipient or a stem cell or donor lymphocyte infusion donor (not recorded which). It is not recorded whose cells these are; they may come from a transplant donor. Sample: blood, either unsorted or a sorted T cell fraction (not recorded which).

CDR3 amino acids: CASSHLPLGGSYNEQFF. DNA for the CDR3: TGCGCCAGCAGCCACCTCCCTCTGGGGGGGAGCTACAATGAGCAGTTCTTC. The V call is TRBV4-3, the J call TRBJ2-1; TRBD2 matches 7 bases. The CDR3 totals 17 residues. The J segment lost 3 bases and the V segment lost 3 bases, leaving 11 bases of the junction unmatched. Germline CDR1 LGHNA, CDR2 YSLEER.